This T cell receptor beta chain emerged from a study of post-analysis software for immune sequencing data. Study-wide background: Relapsing-remitting, secondary progressive and progressive-relapsing multiple sclerosis were all included among the disease courses. Points from the study as a whole: About five TRBV segments, including TRBV5-6, TRBV5-1 and TRBV20-1, were more frequent in patients than controls. The study found significantly lower normalized Chao1 diversity in multiple sclerosis patients than in controls.

Germline V gene lookup returns CDR1 SGHAT and CDR2 FQNNGV. Trimming stripped 4 bases from V and 0 bases from J, with 10 bases between. This CDR3 region has 14 residues. In regard to this clonotype: The antigen is not known.

TCR beta cDNA libraries included unique molecular identifiers. It was from roughly 1.1 to 9.2 million T cells that about half a million cDNA molecules came. Using its own MiXCR run on the PCR reads, TCRdb lists one record per CDR3 protein. In the table there are hundreds of thousands of distinct CDR3 sequences, roughly 29% of which are singletons. The J gene is TRBJ2-7, the V gene TRBV11-2, with D uncertain. This sequence was found in a girl between 5 and 17 years old with multiple sclerosis. Sequencing was carried out using blood. The CDR3 region is CASSSRHPSYEQYF. The CDR3 DNA reads TGTGCCAGCAGCTCAAGACATCCCTCCTACGAGCAGTACTTC. Drawing the rest from reference TRBV11-2 and TRBJ2-7, the complete variable domain is EAGVAQSPRYKIIEKRQSVAFWCNPISGHATLYWYQQILGQGPKLLIQFQNNGVVDDSQLPKDRFSAERLKGVDSTLKIQPAKLEDSAVYLCASSSRHPSYEQYFGPGTRLTVT.